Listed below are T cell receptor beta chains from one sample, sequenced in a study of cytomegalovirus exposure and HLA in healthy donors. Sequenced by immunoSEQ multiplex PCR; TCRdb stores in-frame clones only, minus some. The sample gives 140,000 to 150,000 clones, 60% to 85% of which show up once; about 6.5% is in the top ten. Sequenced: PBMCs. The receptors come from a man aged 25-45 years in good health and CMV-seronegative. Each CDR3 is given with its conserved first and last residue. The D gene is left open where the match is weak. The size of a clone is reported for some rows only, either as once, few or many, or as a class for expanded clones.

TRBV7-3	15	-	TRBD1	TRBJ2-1	CASSLTGTGFNEQFF	TGTGCCAGCAGCTTAACTGGGACAGGTTTCAATGAGCAGTTCTTC
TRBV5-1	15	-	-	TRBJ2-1	CASSPGQTSYNEQFF	TGCGCCAGCAGCCCGGGACAAACCTCCTACAATGAGCAGTTCTTC
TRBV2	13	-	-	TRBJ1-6	CASAGDYNSPLHF	TGTGCCAGCGCAGGGGACTATAATTCACCCCTCCACTTT
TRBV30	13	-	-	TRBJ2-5	CAWSVGGEETQYF	TGTGCCTGGAGTGTAGGCGGAGAAGAGACCCAGTACTTC
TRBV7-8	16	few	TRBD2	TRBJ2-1	CASSLRLASFYNEQFF	TGTGCCAGCAGCCTACGACTAGCGTCTTTTTACAATGAGCAGTTCTTC
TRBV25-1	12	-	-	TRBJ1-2	CASSFGNYGYTF	TGTGCCAGCAGTTTCGGGAACTATGGCTACACCTTC
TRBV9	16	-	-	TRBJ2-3	CASSDQGGGSTDTQYF	TGTGCCAGCTCAGACCAAGGGGGGGGTAGCACAGATACGCAGTATTTT
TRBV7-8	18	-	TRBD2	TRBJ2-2	CASSPGTFAGGNTGELFF	TGTGCCAGCAGCCCCGGGACATTCGCGGGGGGGAACACCGGGGAGCTGTTTTTT
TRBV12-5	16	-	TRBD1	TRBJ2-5	CASGFGATGAEGTQYF	TGTGCTAGTGGTTTTGGGGCCACAGGGGCTGAGGGGACCCAGTACTTC
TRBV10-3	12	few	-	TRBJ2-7	CASSLGAREQYF	TGTGCCAGCAGTTTGGGGGCGAGAGAGCAGTACTTC
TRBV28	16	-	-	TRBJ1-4	CASSLSPGRPNEKLFF	TGTGCCAGCAGTTTATCGCCTGGGAGACCTAATGAAAAACTGTTTTTT
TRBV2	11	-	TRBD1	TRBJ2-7	CASSTGVEQYF	TGTGCCAGCTCTACAGGGGTCGAGCAGTACTTC
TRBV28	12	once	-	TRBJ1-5	CASSLRLGAQHF	TGTGCCAGCAGTTTGCGGCTAGGGGCCCAGCATTTT
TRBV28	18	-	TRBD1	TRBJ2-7	CASSSPRGKDRGRYEQYF	TGTGCCAGCAGTTCCCCCCGGGGCAAGGACAGGGGACGTTACGAGCAGTACTTC
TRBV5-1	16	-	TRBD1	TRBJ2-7	CASSLGGGQGVYEQYF	TGCGCCAGCAGCTTGGGCGGGGGACAGGGAGTCTACGAGCAGTACTTC
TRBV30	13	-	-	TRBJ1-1	CALGGDMNTEAFF	TGTGCCTTGGGAGGAGACATGAACACTGAAGCTTTCTTT
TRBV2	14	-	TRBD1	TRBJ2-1	CASSVGTGGDEQFF	TGTGCCAGCAGCGTGGGGACAGGGGGAGATGAGCAGTTCTTC
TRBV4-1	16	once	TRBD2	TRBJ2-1	CASSQGVPGGYNEQFF	TGCGCCAGCAGCCAAGGGGTTCCGGGGGGGTACAATGAGCAGTTCTTC
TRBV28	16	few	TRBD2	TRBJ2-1	CASSTSGAGNRNEQFF	TGTGCCAGCAGTACCTCTGGAGCGGGAAATAGGAATGAGCAGTTCTTC
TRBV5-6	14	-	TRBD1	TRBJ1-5	CASSGGAAGQSQHF	TGTGCCAGCAGCGGAGGAGCGGCGGGACAGTCCCAGCATTTT
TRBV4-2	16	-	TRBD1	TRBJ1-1	CASSQLDRGMDTEAFF	TGTGCCAGCAGCCAATTAGACAGGGGGATGGACACTGAAGCTTTCTTT
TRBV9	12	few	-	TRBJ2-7	CASSTNGYEQYF	TGTGCCAGCAGCACGAACGGTTACGAGCAGTACTTC
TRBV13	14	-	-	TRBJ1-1	CASSLAGANTEAFF	TGTGCCAGCAGCTTGGCAGGGGCGAACACTGAAGCTTTCTTT
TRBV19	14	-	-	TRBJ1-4	CASSMRAVDEKLFF	TGTGCCAGTAGTATGAGGGCAGTCGATGAAAAACTGTTTTTT
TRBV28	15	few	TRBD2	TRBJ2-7	CASSYYSGKAYEQYF	TGTGCCAGCAGTTACTATAGCGGGAAAGCCTACGAGCAGTACTTC
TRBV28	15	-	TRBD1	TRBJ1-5	CASIPSGGLVQPQHF	TGTGCCAGCATTCCCTCAGGGGGCTTGGTTCAGCCCCAGCATTTT
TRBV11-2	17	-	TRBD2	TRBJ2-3	CASSLVLAGGASHTQYF	TGCGCCAGCAGCTTAGTCCTAGCGGGGGGGGCAAGTCACACGCAGTATTTT
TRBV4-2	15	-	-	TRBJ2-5	CASSSPGGSQETQYF	TGTGCCAGCAGTTCACCCGGGGGTTCCCAAGAGACCCAGTACTTC
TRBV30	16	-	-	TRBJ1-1	CAWSAGGDGWDTEAFF	TGTGCCTGGAGTGCCGGGGGTGACGGATGGGACACTGAAGCTTTCTTT
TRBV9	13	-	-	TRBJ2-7	CASSATSSREQYF	TGTGCCAGCAGCGCCACCTCCTCGAGGGAGCAGTACTTC
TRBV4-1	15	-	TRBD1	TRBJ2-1	CASRQDRGVYNEQFF	TGCGCCAGCAGACAGGACAGGGGCGTCTACAATGAGCAGTTCTTC
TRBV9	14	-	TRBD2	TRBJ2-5	CASSVSGTEETQYF	TGTGCCAGCAGCGTTAGCGGGACGGAAGAGACCCAGTACTTC
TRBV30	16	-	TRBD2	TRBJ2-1	CAWSVLSAGGRNEQFF	TGTGCCTGGAGTGTACTCTCAGCGGGGGGGCGCAATGAGCAGTTCTTC
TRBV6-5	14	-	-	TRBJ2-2	CASSYKRGTGELFF	TGTGCCAGCAGTTATAAACGGGGCACCGGGGAGCTGTTTTTT
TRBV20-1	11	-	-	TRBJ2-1	CSASTRRGQFF	TGCAGTGCTAGTACTAGGAGGGGGCAGTTCTTC
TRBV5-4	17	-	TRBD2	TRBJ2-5	CASSLAGVAGGEETQYF	TGTGCCAGCAGCTTGGCCGGGGTAGCGGGGGGGGAAGAGACCCAGTACTTC
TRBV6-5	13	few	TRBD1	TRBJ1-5	CASSTGGEWPQHF	TGTGCCAGCAGTACAGGGGGTGAGTGGCCCCAGCATTTT
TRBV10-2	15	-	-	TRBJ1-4	CASSSMGRSSEKLFF	TGCGCCAGCAGCTCCATGGGGAGAAGTAGTGAAAAACTGTTTTTT
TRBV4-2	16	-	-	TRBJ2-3	CASSPPTVAGPGTQYF	TGTGCCAGCAGCCCTCCGACTGTGGCGGGGCCTGGGACGCAGTATTTT
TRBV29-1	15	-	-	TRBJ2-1	CSVEEAGDSYNEQFF	TGCAGCGTTGAAGAGGCCGGAGACTCCTACAATGAGCAGTTCTTC
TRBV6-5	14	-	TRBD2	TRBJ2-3	CASSQSGTTDTQYF	TGTGCCAGCAGTCAGAGCGGGACCACAGATACGCAGTATTTT
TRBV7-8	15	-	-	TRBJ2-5	CASSLPWTGEETQYF	TGTGCCAGCAGCTTACCCTGGACTGGCGAAGAGACCCAGTACTTC
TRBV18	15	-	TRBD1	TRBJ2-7	CASSPYRDRVYEQYF	TGTGCCAGCTCACCGTATCGCGACAGGGTCTACGAGCAGTACTTC
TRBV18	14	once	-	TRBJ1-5	CASSGGGMDQPQHF	TGTGCCAGCTCAGGGGGAGGGATGGATCAGCCCCAGCATTTT
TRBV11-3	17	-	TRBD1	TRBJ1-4	CASSPTGTGKTNEKLFF	TGTGCCAGCAGCCCGACCGGGACAGGGAAAACTAATGAAAAACTGTTTTTT
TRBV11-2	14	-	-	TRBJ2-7	CASSVGSGSYEQYF	TGTGCCAGCAGCGTAGGCTCAGGGTCCTACGAGCAGTACTTC
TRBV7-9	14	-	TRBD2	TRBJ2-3	CASSILAGEGTQYF	TGTGCCAGCAGCATACTAGCGGGAGAGGGTACGCAGTATTTT
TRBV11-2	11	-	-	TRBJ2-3	CASSIVDTQYF	TGTGCCAGCAGCATCGTAGATACGCAGTATTTT
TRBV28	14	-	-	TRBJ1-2	CASSFGNRVQGYTF	TGTGCCAGCAGTTTCGGGAACAGGGTTCAAGGCTACACCTTC
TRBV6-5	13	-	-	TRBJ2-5	CASPTSDRETQYF	TGTGCCAGCCCCACGTCCGATCGGGAGACCCAGTACTTC
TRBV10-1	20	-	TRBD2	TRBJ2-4	CASSAIQREGSPVIKNIQYF	TGCGCCAGCAGTGCTATCCAGCGGGAGGGCTCTCCTGTAATCAAAAACATTCAGTACTTC
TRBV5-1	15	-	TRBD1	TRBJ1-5	CASSWAGTDNQPQHF	TGCGCCAGCAGCTGGGCCGGGACAGATAATCAGCCCCAGCATTTT
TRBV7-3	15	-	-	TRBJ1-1	CASSPTAGMNTEAFF	TGTGCCAGCAGCCCCACCGCGGGGATGAACACTGAAGCTTTCTTT
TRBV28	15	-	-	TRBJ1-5	CASTLGRGAGQPQHF	TGTGCCAGCACCTTGGGCCGGGGCGCGGGACAGCCCCAGCATTTT
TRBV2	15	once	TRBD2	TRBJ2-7	CASRPTSGGTYEQYF	TGTGCCAGCAGGCCTACTAGCGGGGGTACCTACGAGCAGTACTTC
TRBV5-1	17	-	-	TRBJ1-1	CASSLESPAAGGTEAFF	TGCGCCAGCAGCTTGGAGTCCCCGGCAGCGGGAGGGACTGAAGCTTTCTTT